This TCR beta chain was captured by sequencing in a study of blood T cell repertoires in COVID-19. Background on the study: The United States, Italy and Spain provided the acute and convalescent COVID-19 samples. PBMCs, B-cell-depleted T cells, or T cells provided the cDNA or gDNA that made up the material.

CDR3 length equals 13 residues. Germline CDR1 reads SGHAT; CDR2 reads FQNNGV. V lost 3 bases and J 7 bases, leaving 12 bases between the germline ends. Original handling: Reference gene primer amplification gave nucleated cell count estimates. Using immunoSEQ multiplex PCR, the repertoire was profiled, and TCRdb retains in-frame clones only, with some absent. For V, J and clone size, that table is used; D and trimming come from the DNA. The sample carries about 68,000 clones, roughly nine tenths recorded once. V is TRBV11-2 and J is TRBJ1-2; maybe TRBD1 (6 bases). The sequenced sample was peripheral blood. This receptor was taken from a man aged 45-65 years with active COVID-19. CDR3 nucleotides: TGTGCCAGCAGCTTGGCAGGGGCGGTTGGCTACACCTTC. Protein: CASSLAGAVGYTF.